Below, 19 T cell receptor beta chains from the same sample are listed, as sequenced in a study of blood T cell repertoires in COVID-19. Using immunoSEQ multiplex PCR, the repertoire was profiled, and TCRdb retains in-frame clones only, with some absent. There are about 150,000 clones in the sample; 84% occur only once, and around 9.8% lies in the top ten. Specimen: peripheral blood. Every receptor here comes from a woman aged 45 to 65 with acute or convalescent COVID-19.

V gene TRBV5-8 combines with J gene TRBJ2-1, with 10 bases aligning to TRBD2. The CDR3 loop spans 19 amino acids. V shed 5 bases and J 4 bases; nucleotides not matched to a gene: 18. Germline-derived CDR1 and CDR2 are SGHTS and YDEGEE. The CDR3 region has the DNA TGTGCCAGCAGAAACTCCAGGACTAGCGGTATTCCGCCTTACAATGAGCAGTTCTTC. This translates into CASRNSRTSGIPPYNEQFF.

On this clone: The same CDR3 arises from other DNA sequences in this sample as well. The J gene is TRBJ2-7, the V gene TRBV2; the match to TRBD1 covers 7 bases. After removal of 3 bases from V and 2 bases from J, the junction contained 4 bases not matched to a gene. This CDR3 has 14 residues. CDR1 SNHLY and CDR2 FYNNEI come from the germline V gene. The chain's CDR3 is CASSESGGTYEQYF. CDR3 DNA sequence: TGTGCCAGCAGTGAGTCAGGGGGAACCTACGAGCAGTACTTC.

This chain connects TRBV18 to TRBJ1-2; 7 bases match TRBD1. With V trimmed by 5 bases and J by 3 bases, 9 bases remained unmatched. This CDR3 region has 15 residues. Germline V gives CDR1 KGHSH, CDR2 LQKENI. The CDR3 here is CASSSLNRGYYGYTF. In DNA form, the CDR3 reads TGTGCCAGCTCAAGCCTTAACAGGGGCTACTATGGCTACACCTTC. The entire variable domain, with the rest obtained from reference TRBV18 and TRBJ1-2, is as follows: NAGVMQNPRHLVRRRGQEARLRCSPMKGHSHVYWYRQLPEEGLKFMVYLQKENIIDESGMPKERFSAEFPKEGPSILRIQQVVRGDSAAYFCASSSLNRGYYGYTFGSGTRLTVV.

This chain uses TRBV5-4 with TRBJ2-5; D not resolved. Looked up from germline, CDR1 is SGHNT and CDR2 is YYREEE (reference sequence). The ends were cut back, 3 bases at V and 5 bases at J, with 8 bases in the middle. The CDR3 totals 12 residues. CDR3 sequence reads: CASSSPSETQYF. The CDR3 coding sequence is TGTGCCAGCAGCTCCCCGTCCGAGACCCAGTACTTC.

In this sample, this clone turned up a few times. V is TRBV12-3 or TRBV12-4 and J is TRBJ2-1; 12 nucleotides match TRBD1. CDR3 length: 12 amino acids. V was pared by 10 bases and J by 9 bases, with 4 bases of the junction left unmatched. The CDR3 region has the DNA TGTGCCACCCGGGACAGGGGGCGTGAGCAGTTCTTC. Its translation is CATRDRGREQFF.

This clone was recorded only once. The chain joins TRBV6-5 to TRBJ1-1, with 7 bases lining up with TRBD1. This CDR3 has 15 amino acids. Unmatched junction bases numbered 4, after V lost 2 bases and J lost 1 base. Germline V gene sequence: CDR1 MNHEY, CDR2 SVGAGI. The DNA for the CDR3 is TGTGCCAGCAGTTACCGACGGGACAGGAACACTGAAGCTTTCTTT. It yields the protein CASSYRRDRNTEAFF.

The gene calls are TRBV28 and TRBJ2-7; D might be TRBD1 (6 bases). CDR1 is MDHEN and CDR2 is SYDVKM in the germline V gene. This CDR3 has 14 amino acids. V was trimmed by 7 bases and J by 0 bases, leaving 13 bases between them. CDR3 DNA sequence: TGTGCCAGCACCTCGGGGACAAACTCCTACGAGCAGTACTTC. Its protein product is CASTSGTNSYEQYF.

The chain joins TRBV5-1 to TRBJ2-3, with TRBD1 matching over 8 bases. V was clipped by 2 bases and J by 4 bases; unmatched bases: 3. The CDR3 covers 14 residues. Germline CDR1 reads SGHRS; CDR2 reads YFSETQ. The chain's CDR3 is CASSFQGASDTQYF. The DNA for the CDR3 is TGCGCCAGCAGCTTCCAGGGGGCATCAGATACGCAGTATTTT.

The chain is built from TRBV28 and TRBJ2-6, with TRBD1 identical over 10 bases. The germline V gene encodes CDR1 MDHEN and CDR2 SYDVKM. The CDR3 is 17 residues long. V gave up 6 bases and J gave up 4 bases; unmatched junction bases: 9. The CDR3 bases are TGTGCCAGCAGCCCGGGACAGGGGCCCTCAGGGGCCAACGTCCTGACTTTC. This encodes CASSPGQGPSGANVLTF.

The rearrangement joins TRBV5-4 to TRBJ1-4, with TRBD1 matching 7 bases. The V segment lost 4 bases and the J segment 8 bases; nucleotides outside the gene matches: 5. Germline V gene sequence: CDR1 SGHNT, CDR2 YYREEE (reference sequence). This CDR3 is built from 13 residues. This CDR3 is CASSRQGREKLFF. CDR3 sequence (DNA): TGTGCCAGCAGCCGACAGGGACGGGAAAAACTGTTTTTT.

This rearrangement joins TRBV4-3 to TRBJ2-4; 9 bases line up with TRBD1. V dropped 4 bases and J dropped 8; count of bases not matched to a gene: 6. CDR1 and CDR2 from the germline V gene are LGHNA and YSLEER. CDR3 length: 14 residues. CDR3: CASSLDRGSDIQYF. The CDR3 coding sequence is TGCGCCAGCAGCCTTGACAGGGGGTCGGACATTCAGTACTTC.

The rearrangement links TRBV5-5 to TRBJ2-3; tentative D call: TRBD2 (5 bases). Trimming cost V 4 bases and J 2 bases, with 11 bases left between them. This CDR3 contains 14 residues. Germline-derived CDR1 and CDR2 are SGHKS and YYEKEE (reference sequence). The CDR3 DNA sequence: TGTGCCAGCAGCACCGAGCGGCTCACAGATACGCAGTATTTT. Its translation is CASSTERLTDTQYF.

This chain joins TRBV3-1 (or the pseudogene TRBV3-2) and TRBJ1-6; 7 bases agree with TRBD1. Trimming cost V 5 bases and J 4 bases; bases outside gene matches: 20. This CDR3 region has 20 residues. The germline CDR1 and CDR2 sequences are LGHDT and YNNKEL (reference sequence). The CDR3 bases are TGTGCCAGCAGCTCCTCCTCCGGGACAGAAACCCGAACTTATAATTCACCCCTCCACTTT. As protein: CASSSSSGTETRTYNSPLHF.

The chain combines TRBV11-2 with TRBJ1-6, with 7 bases aligning to TRBD1. The CDR3 is made up of 14 amino acids. The germline V gene has CDR1 SGHAT and CDR2 FQNNGV. V gave up 5 bases and J gave up 7 bases; unmatched junction bases: 5. The CDR3 sequence: CASSLPGQNSPLHF. The CDR3 nucleotides are TGTGCCAGCAGCCTCCCGGGACAGAATTCACCCCTCCACTTT.

The chain uses TRBV3-1 (or the pseudogene TRBV3-2) and TRBJ2-7; 13 bases match TRBD2. V gave up 0 bases and J gave up 6 bases; unmatched junction bases: 2. Germline loops: CDR1 LGHDT, CDR2 YNNKEL (reference sequence). There are 15 residues in the CDR3. In DNA, the CDR3 is TGTGCCAGCAGCCAAGAGACTAGCGGGAGGCGCGAGCAGTACTTC. As protein: CASSQETSGRREQYF.

The chain is built from TRBV6-2 or TRBV6-3 and TRBJ2-7; 10 bases agree with TRBD2. Trimming removed 2 bases from V and 3 bases from J; junction bases left unmatched: 1. Germline V gene sequence: CDR1 MNHEY, CDR2 SVGEGT. This CDR3 is 14 amino acids long. In DNA, the CDR3 is TGTGCCAGCAGTTACCTAGCGGGAGTCTACGAGCAGTACTTC. Protein sequence: CASSYLAGVYEQYF.

With regard to this clone: This specimen includes other DNA sequences encoding the same CDR3. The chain has TRBV7-9 and TRBJ1-6, with 7 nucleotides matching TRBD1. The CDR3 is 13 residues long. CDR1 is SEHNR and CDR2 is FQNEAQ in the germline V gene (reference sequence). V lost 5 bases and J lost 10; bases outside the gene matches: 5. The CDR3 nucleotides are TGTGCCAGCAGCCTAACAGGGGAATCACCCCTCCACTTT. It specifies CASSLTGESPLHF.

The CDR3 is CASSQGYNEQFF. The CDR3 DNA follows: TGTGCCAGCAGCCAGGGGTACAATGAGCAGTTCTTC. This sequence joins TRBV2 and TRBJ2-1; possible D gene TRBD1, 6 bases. This CDR3 comprises 12 residues. Germline lookup yields CDR1 SNHLY and CDR2 FYNNEI. Trimming removed 6 bases from V and 4 bases from J, with 7 bases in between.

This clone has more than one count but fewer than ten. V is TRBV7-8 and J is TRBJ2-1; D is unclear. The CDR3 is 13 residues long. The germline V gene encodes CDR1 SGHVS and CDR2 FQNEAQ. Trimming removed 1 base at V and 5 bases at J, with 6 bases between. CDR3 sequence (DNA): TGTGCCAGCAGCTTAGGGGCAGACAATGAGCAGTTCTTC. It encodes CASSLGADNEQFF.